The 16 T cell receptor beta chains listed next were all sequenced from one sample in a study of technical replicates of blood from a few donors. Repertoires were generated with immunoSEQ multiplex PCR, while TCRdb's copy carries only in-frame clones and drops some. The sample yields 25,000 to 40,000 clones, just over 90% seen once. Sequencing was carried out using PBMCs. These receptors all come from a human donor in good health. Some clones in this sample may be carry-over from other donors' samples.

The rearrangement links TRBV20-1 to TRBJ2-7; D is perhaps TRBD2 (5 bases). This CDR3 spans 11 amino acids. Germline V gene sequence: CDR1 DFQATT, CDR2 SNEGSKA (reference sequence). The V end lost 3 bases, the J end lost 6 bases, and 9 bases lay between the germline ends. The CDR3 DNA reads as TGCAGTGCTAGGGCGACTACCGAGCAGTACTTC. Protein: CSARATTEQYF.

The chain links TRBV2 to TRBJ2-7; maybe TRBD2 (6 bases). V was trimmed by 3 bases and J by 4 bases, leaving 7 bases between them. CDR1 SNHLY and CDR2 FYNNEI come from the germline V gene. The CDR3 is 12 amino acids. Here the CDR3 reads CASSEGGYEQYF. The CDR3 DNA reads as TGTGCCAGCAGTGAGGGAGGTTACGAGCAGTACTTC. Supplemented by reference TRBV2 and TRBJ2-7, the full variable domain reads EPEVTQTPSHQVTQMGQEVILRCVPISNHLYFYWYRQILGQKVEFLVSFYNNEISEKSEIFDDQFSVERPDGSNFTLKIRSTKLEDSAMYFCASSEGGYEQYFGPGTRLTVT.

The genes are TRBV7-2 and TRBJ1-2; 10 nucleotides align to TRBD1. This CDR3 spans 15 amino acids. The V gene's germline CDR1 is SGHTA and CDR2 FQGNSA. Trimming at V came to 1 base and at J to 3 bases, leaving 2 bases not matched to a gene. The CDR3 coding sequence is TGTGCCAGCAGCTTAGGACAGGGGGCTTACTATGGCTACACCTTC. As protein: CASSLGQGAYYGYTF.

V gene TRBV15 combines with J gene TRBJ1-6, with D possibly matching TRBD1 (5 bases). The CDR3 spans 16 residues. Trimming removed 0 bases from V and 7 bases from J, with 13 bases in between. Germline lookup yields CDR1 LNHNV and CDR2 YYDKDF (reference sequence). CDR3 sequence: CATSRDGAVSNSPLHF. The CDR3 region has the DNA TGTGCCACCAGCAGAGATGGGGCGGTGAGCAATTCACCCCTCCACTTT.

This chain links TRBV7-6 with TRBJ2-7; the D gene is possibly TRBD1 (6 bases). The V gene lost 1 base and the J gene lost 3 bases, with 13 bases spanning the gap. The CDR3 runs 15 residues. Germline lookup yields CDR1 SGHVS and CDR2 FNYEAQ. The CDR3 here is CASSLGGGYHYEQYF. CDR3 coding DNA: TGTGCCAGCAGCTTAGGTGGGGGCTATCACTACGAGCAGTACTTC. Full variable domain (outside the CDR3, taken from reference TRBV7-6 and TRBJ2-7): GAGVSQSPRYKVTKRGQDVALRCDPISGHVSLYWYRQALGQGPEFLTYFNYEAQQDKSGLPNDRFSAERPEGSISTLTIQRTEQRDSAMYRCASSLGGGYHYEQYFGPGTRLTVT.

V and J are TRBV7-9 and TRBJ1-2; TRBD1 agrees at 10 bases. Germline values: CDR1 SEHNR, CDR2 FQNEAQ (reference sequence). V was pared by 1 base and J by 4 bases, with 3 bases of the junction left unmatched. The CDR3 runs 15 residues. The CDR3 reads CASSLVGQGTYGYTF. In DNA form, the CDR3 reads TGTGCCAGCAGCTTAGTGGGACAGGGGACCTATGGCTACACCTTC. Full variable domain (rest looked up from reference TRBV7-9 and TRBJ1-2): DTGVSQNPRHKITKRGQNVTFRCDPISEHNRLYWYRQTLGQGPEFLTYFQNEAQLEKSRLLSDRFSAERPKGSFSTLEIQRTEQGDSAMYLCASSLVGQGTYGYTFGSGTRLTVV.

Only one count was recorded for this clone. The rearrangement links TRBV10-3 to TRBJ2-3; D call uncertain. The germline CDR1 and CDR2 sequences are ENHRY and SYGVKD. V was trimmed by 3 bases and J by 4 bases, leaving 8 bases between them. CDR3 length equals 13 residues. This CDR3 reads CAISESVPDTQYF. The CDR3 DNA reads TGTGCCATCAGTGAAAGCGTTCCAGATACGCAGTATTTT.

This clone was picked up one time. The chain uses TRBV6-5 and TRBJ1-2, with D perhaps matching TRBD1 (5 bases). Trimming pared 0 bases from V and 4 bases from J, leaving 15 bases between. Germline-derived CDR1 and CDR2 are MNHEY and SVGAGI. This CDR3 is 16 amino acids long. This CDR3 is CASSYSGPGETYGYTF. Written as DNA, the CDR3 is TGTGCCAGCAGTTACTCTGGACCGGGGGAGACCTATGGCTACACCTTC.

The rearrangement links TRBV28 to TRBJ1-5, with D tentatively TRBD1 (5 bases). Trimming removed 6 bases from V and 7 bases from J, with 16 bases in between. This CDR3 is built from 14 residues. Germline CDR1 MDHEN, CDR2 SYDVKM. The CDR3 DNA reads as TGTGCCAGCAGAATGCCAGCTCAGGGACAGCCCCAGCATTTT. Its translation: CASRMPAQGQPQHF.

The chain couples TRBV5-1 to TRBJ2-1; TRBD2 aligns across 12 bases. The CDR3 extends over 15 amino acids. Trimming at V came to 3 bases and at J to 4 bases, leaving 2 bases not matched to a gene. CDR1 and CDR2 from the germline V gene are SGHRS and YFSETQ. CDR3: CASSSSGGDYNEQFF. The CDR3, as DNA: TGCGCCAGCAGCTCTAGCGGGGGGGATTACAATGAGCAGTTCTTC.

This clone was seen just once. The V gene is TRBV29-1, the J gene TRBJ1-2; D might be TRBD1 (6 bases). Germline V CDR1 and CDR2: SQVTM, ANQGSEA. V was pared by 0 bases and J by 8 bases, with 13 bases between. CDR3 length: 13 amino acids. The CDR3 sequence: CSVEDRAGEGYTF. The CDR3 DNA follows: TGCAGCGTTGAAGATCGGGCAGGGGAAGGCTACACCTTC.

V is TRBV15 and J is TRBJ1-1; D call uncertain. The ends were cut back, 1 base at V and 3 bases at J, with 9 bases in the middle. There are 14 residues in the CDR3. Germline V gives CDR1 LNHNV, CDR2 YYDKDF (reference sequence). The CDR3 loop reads CATSRARGYTEAFF. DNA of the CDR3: TGTGCCACCAGCAGAGCGAGAGGGTACACTGAAGCTTTCTTT.

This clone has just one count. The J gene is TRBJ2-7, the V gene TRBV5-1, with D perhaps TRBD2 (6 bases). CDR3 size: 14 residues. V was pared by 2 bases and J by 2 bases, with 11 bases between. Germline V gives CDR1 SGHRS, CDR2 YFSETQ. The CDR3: CASSLAGPPYEQYF. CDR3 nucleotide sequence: TGCGCCAGCAGCTTAGCGGGCCCCCCCTACGAGCAGTACTTC.

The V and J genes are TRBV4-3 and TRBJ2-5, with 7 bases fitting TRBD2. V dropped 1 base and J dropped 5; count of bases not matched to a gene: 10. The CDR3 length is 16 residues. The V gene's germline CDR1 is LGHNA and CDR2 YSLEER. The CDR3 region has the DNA TGCGCCAGCAGCCAAGTGGGAGGGGTGGGTCGGGAGACCCAGTACTTC. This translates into CASSQVGGVGRETQYF.

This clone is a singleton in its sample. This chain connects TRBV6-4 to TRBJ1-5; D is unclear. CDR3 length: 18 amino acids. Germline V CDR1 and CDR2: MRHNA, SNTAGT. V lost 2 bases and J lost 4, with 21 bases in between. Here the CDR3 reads CASSDPRFMLWVNQPQHF. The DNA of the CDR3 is TGTGCCAGCAGTGACCCGAGGTTTATGCTATGGGTTAATCAGCCCCAGCATTTT.

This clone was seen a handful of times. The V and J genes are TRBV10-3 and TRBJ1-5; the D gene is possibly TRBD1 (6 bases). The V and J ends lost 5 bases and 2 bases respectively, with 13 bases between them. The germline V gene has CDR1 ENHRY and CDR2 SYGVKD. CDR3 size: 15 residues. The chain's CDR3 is CAISTGGIGNQPQHF. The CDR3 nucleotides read TGTGCCATCAGTACGGGGGGCATAGGCAATCAGCCCCAGCATTTT.